Each of the 28 T cell receptor beta chains below was sequenced from the same sample in a study of long-term antiretroviral therapy in people with HIV. Survey-level resolution applied to immunoSEQ assay v3.0. Repertoires were generated with immunoSEQ multiplex PCR, while TCRdb's copy carries only in-frame clones and drops some. The sample gives about 18,000 clones, roughly 73% of which show up once; 7.5% to 8% is in the top ten. Here the sequenced sample was unsorted PBMCs, taken at the start of antiretroviral therapy, before treatment. The receptors here all came from a woman aged 35 to 49 with HIV.

This clone was seen a few times. The chain uses TRBV7-9 and TRBJ1-2; 7 nucleotides agree with TRBD1. Trimming cost V 8 bases and J 5 bases; bases outside gene matches: 5. This CDR3 comprises 12 residues. CDR1 SEHNR and CDR2 FQNEAQ come from the germline V gene (reference sequence). The CDR3 reads CASGGTVYGYTF. As DNA, the CDR3 is TGTGCCAGCGGAGGGACAGTGTATGGCTACACCTTC. The full variable domain, with the rest looked up from reference TRBV7-9 and TRBJ1-2, is DTGVSQNPRHKITKRGQNVTFRCDPISEHNRLYWYRQTLGQGPEFLTYFQNEAQLEKSRLLSDRFSAERPKGSFSTLEIQRTEQGDSAMYLCASGGTVYGYTFGSGTRLTVV.

The V gene is TRBV5-6, the J gene TRBJ2-4; TRBD1 matches at 9 bases. V shed 4 bases, J shed 0 bases, and the junction held 8 bases outside the gene matches. This CDR3 spans 17 amino acids. Germline assignment: CDR1 SGHDT and CDR2 YYEEEE. CDR3 bases: TGTGCCAGCAGCGGATCCGGGACAGGGAGAGCCAAAAACATTCAGTACTTC. It encodes CASSGSGTGRAKNIQYF. The full variable domain, completed using reference TRBV5-6 and TRBJ2-4, is DAGVTQSPTHLIKTRGQQVTLRCSPKSGHDTVSWYQQALGQGPQFIFQYYEEEERQRGNFPDRFSGHQFPNYSSELNVNALLLGDSALYLCASSGSGTGRAKNIQYFGAGTRLSVL.

This clone came up a few times. The rearrangement uses TRBV6-5 and TRBJ1-4; D is possibly TRBD1 (5 bases). Germline-derived CDR1 and CDR2 are MNHEY and SVGAGI. The CDR3 loop spans 15 amino acids. V dropped 0 bases and J dropped 6 bases, with 11 bases sitting between them. CDR3 coding DNA: TGTGCCAGCAGTTACTCGGTCGGGGGAGATGAAAAACTGTTTTTT. Its protein product is CASSYSVGGDEKLFF.

The V call is TRBV7-2, the J call TRBJ1-4; perhaps TRBD1 as D (6 bases). V was shortened by 2 bases and J by 8 bases, with 9 bases between the two germline ends. Germline V CDR1 and CDR2: SGHTA, FQGNSA. The CDR3 totals 13 residues. The CDR3 here is CASSLSRGEKLFF. The CDR3 nucleotides read TGTGCCAGCAGCTTATCGAGGGGGGAAAAACTGTTTTTT.

This chain joins TRBV6-1 and TRBJ1-2; no clear D gene. V lost 3 bases to trimming and J lost 4 bases, with 12 bases between them. This CDR3 spans 14 amino acids. Germline lookup yields CDR1 MNHNS and CDR2 SASEGT. CDR3 region: CASSEGSASYGYTF. CDR3 nucleotides: TGTGCCAGCAGTGAGGGATCAGCAAGCTATGGCTACACCTTC.

The gene calls are TRBV10-3 and TRBJ2-5, with D possibly called TRBD1 or TRBD2 (5 bases each). V was pared by 10 bases and J by 7 bases, with 22 bases between. Germline V gene data show CDR1 as ENHRY and CDR2 as SYGVKD. The CDR3 totals 14 residues. For the CDR3, the DNA is TGTGCCACCTGTCCCGGGACGGGGCTTTGGACCCAGTACTTC. Encoded protein: CATCPGTGLWTQYF.

The chain employs TRBV27 and TRBJ2-2; the D is unclear. The V gene's germline CDR1 is MNHEY and CDR2 SMNVEV (reference sequence). V was clipped by 2 bases and J by 0 bases, with 4 bases between them. The CDR3 length is 14 residues. CDR3 sequence (DNA): TGTGCCAGCAGTTTAGTGGCGAACACCGGGGAGCTGTTTTTT. Translation gives CASSLVANTGELFF.

This clone was observed once. The chain is built from TRBV5-8 and TRBJ2-2; TRBD1 matches at 10 bases. The CDR3 has 14 amino acids. Germline loops: CDR1 SGHTS, CDR2 YDEGEE. J gave up 5 bases and V 5 bases, and 3 bases lay outside the gene matches. This chain's CDR3 is CASRGQGRTGELFF. The CDR3 coding sequence is TGTGCCAGCAGGGGACAGGGGCGGACCGGGGAGCTGTTTTTT.

The V and J genes are TRBV5-6 and TRBJ2-3; weak D call: TRBD2 (5 bases). The CDR3 spans 16 residues. Germline values: CDR1 SGHDT, CDR2 YYEEEE. The V and J ends lost 2 bases and 4 bases respectively, with 17 bases between them. The CDR3 region is CASSFELSYSADTQYF. The CDR3 region has the DNA TGTGCCAGCAGCTTCGAACTCAGCTATAGCGCAGATACGCAGTATTTT.

A few counts support this clone. The V gene is TRBV4-1, the J gene TRBJ2-2, with D possibly TRBD2 on 5 matching bases. Germline V gene data show CDR1 as MGHRA and CDR2 as YSYEKL. The CDR3 totals 13 residues. V lost 1 base to trimming and J lost 8 bases, with 8 bases between them. As DNA, the CDR3 is TGCGCCAGCAGCCAAGCTGGGAGAGGGGAGCTGTTTTTT. Amino acids: CASSQAGRGELFF.

The chain uses TRBV11-1 and TRBJ2-2, with 8 bases lining up with TRBD2. The CDR3 is 18 amino acids. J gave up 6 bases and V 5 bases, and 17 bases lay outside the gene matches. In germline, CDR1 is SGHAT, CDR2 FQDESV (reference sequence). Written as DNA, the CDR3 is TGTGCCAGCAGCAGCTTAGGTCGAACGGGGGGGCCCGCCGGGGAGCTGTTTTTT. It translates to CASSSLGRTGGPAGELFF.

The rearrangement uses TRBV10-2 and TRBJ2-5; no firm D call. With 3 bases removed from V and 6 bases from J, the gap between germline ends came to 5 bases. Germline V CDR1 and CDR2: WSHSY, SAAADI. This CDR3 is built from 11 residues. CDR3 in amino acids: CASSDLQTQYF. DNA of the CDR3: TGCGCCAGCAGTGATTTACAGACCCAGTACTTC.

The table lists this clone with a few counts. This chain uses TRBV28 with TRBJ2-7, with D hard to call. Germline lookup yields CDR1 MDHEN and CDR2 SYDVKM. The CDR3 length is 15 residues. V shed 1 base and J shed 2 bases, with 12 bases lying between them. This CDR3 is CASSLLTPPPYEQYF. CDR3 coding DNA: TGTGCCAGCAGTTTATTGACACCTCCCCCCTACGAGCAGTACTTC.

CDR3 nucleotide sequence: TGTGCCAGCAGTTACCTAGGAACTGAAGCTTTCTTT. Amino acids: CASSYLGTEAFF. The chain couples TRBV6-5 to TRBJ1-1, with D unresolved. There are 12 residues in the CDR3. Trimming removed 2 bases at V and 5 bases at J, with 6 bases between. Germline V gene data show CDR1 as MNHEY and CDR2 as SVGAGI.

The J gene is TRBJ1-4, the V gene TRBV6-6; the D gene is possibly TRBD1 (5 bases). The CDR3 has 16 amino acids. Trimming took off 0 bases at V and 8 bases at J, with 16 bases between the two ends. Germline V CDR1 and CDR2: MNHNY, SVGAGI (reference sequence). The CDR3: CASSYSPGVPREKLFF. The CDR3 DNA is TGTGCCAGCAGTTACTCTCCGGGGGTCCCTAGAGAAAAACTGTTTTTT.

The chain combines TRBV6-6 with TRBJ1-5; D uncertain. The CDR3 runs to 14 residues. CDR1 and CDR2 from the germline V gene are MNHNY and SVGAGI (reference sequence). V was clipped by 2 bases and J by 2 bases, with 7 bases between them. The chain's CDR3 is CASSYTGGNQPQHF. The CDR3 nucleotides are TGTGCCAGCAGTTACACGGGTGGCAATCAGCCCCAGCATTTT.

The rearrangement uses TRBV6-6 and TRBJ2-3; the D gene is possibly TRBD2 (6 bases). V lost 11 bases and J lost 7, with 7 bases in between. Germline V gene data show CDR1 as MNHNY and CDR2 as SVGAGI (reference sequence). This CDR3 spans 9 amino acids. CDR3 sequence reads: CAAGHTQYF. CDR3 sequence (DNA): TGTGCCGCGGGACATACGCAGTATTTT.

The V and J genes are TRBV11-2 and TRBJ1-6; D unclear. V was clipped by 5 bases and J by 8 bases, with 4 bases between them. Germline assignment: CDR1 SGHAT and CDR2 FQNNGV. The CDR3 length is 11 residues. This CDR3 is CASSLDSPLHF. CDR3 nucleotide sequence: TGTGCCAGCAGCCTCGATTCACCCCTCCACTTT.

The chain couples TRBV5-1 to TRBJ2-5, with TRBD2 matching 7 bases. J lost 4 bases, V lost 5 bases, and 5 bases had no gene match. CDR3 size: 13 residues. Germline CDR1 and CDR2: SGHRS and YFSETQ. As DNA, the CDR3 is TGCGCCAGCAGTCTGAGGGAGGGAGAGACCCAGTACTTC. Translated: CASSLREGETQYF.

The chain carries TRBV30 and TRBJ1-2; no definite D call. The germline V gene has CDR1 GTSNPN and CDR2 SVGIG (reference sequence). The V and J ends lost 0 bases and 2 bases respectively, with 10 bases between them. The CDR3 loop spans 14 amino acids. This chain's CDR3 is CAWSVDSGNYGYTF. For the CDR3, the DNA is TGTGCCTGGAGTGTAGATTCGGGGAACTATGGCTACACCTTC.

The chain is built from TRBV6-5 and TRBJ1-1, with D perhaps matching TRBD1 (5 bases). The germline V and J ends were trimmed by 4 bases and 0 bases, with 12 bases remaining between them. The length of the CDR3 is 15 residues. Germline-derived CDR1 and CDR2 are MNHEY and SVGAGI. CDR3 bases: TGTGCCAGCAGTTCGGGACCGATAATGAACACTGAAGCTTTCTTT. Amino acid sequence: CASSSGPIMNTEAFF.

The V call is TRBV27, the J call TRBJ2-3; 13 bases match TRBD2. The CDR3 sequence is 15 residues long. V was pared by 4 bases and J by 7 bases, with 5 bases of the junction left unmatched. CDR1 and CDR2 (germline): MNHEY, SMNVEV (reference sequence). Here the CDR3 reads CASSSTSGGLHTQYF. Written as DNA, the CDR3 is TGTGCCAGCAGTTCGACTAGCGGGGGGCTCCATACGCAGTATTTT.

The chain combines TRBV4-3 with TRBJ2-1; D is possibly TRBD1 (5 bases). V shed 1 base and J shed 2 bases, with 9 bases lying between them. Per the germline V gene, CDR1 is LGHNA and CDR2 is YSLEER. This CDR3 is built from 15 residues. The CDR3 nucleotides are TGCGCCAGCAGCCAAGGAACGGACACCTACAATGAGCAGTTCTTC. As protein: CASSQGTDTYNEQFF.

This rearrangement joins TRBV7-2 to TRBJ2-7; 8 positions agree with TRBD1. The CDR3 spans 14 residues. Germline assignment: CDR1 SGHTA and CDR2 FQGNSA. V was pared by 5 bases and J by 3 bases, with 6 bases of the junction left unmatched. CDR3 bases: TGTGCCAGCAGCCCGAGGACAGGGAGCTACGAGCAGTACTTC. Translation gives CASSPRTGSYEQYF.

The chain joins TRBV21-1 to TRBJ2-3; TRBD2 is taken as the D call from the table, unchecked against the DNA. TRBV21-1 has pseudogene status. The CDR3 length is 16 residues. CDR3 nucleotide sequence: TGTGCCAGCAGCAACCGACTAGCGGGCCTCACAGATACGCAGTATTTT. The encoded protein is CASSNRLAGLTDTQYF.

The V gene is TRBV15, the J gene TRBJ2-7, with TRBD1 as a possible D gene (8 bases). The CDR3 covers 15 residues. With 0 bases removed from V and 6 bases from J, the gap between germline ends came to 15 bases. Germline CDR1 reads LNHNV; CDR2 reads YYDKDF (reference sequence). The CDR3 coding sequence is TGTGCCACCAGCAGAGACAAACAGGGGGGGGGCGAGCAGTACTTC. The encoded protein is CATSRDKQGGGEQYF.

V usage is TRBV11-2 and J usage is TRBJ2-7, with 10 bases lining up with TRBD1. Germline V lookup: CDR1 SGHAT, CDR2 FQNNGV. The J segment lost 5 bases and the V segment lost 3 bases, leaving 7 bases of the junction unmatched. This CDR3 has 15 residues. Here the CDR3 DNA reads TGTGCCAGCAGCTTGATCGACAGGGGGCCCCACGAGCAGTACTTC. Translating gives CASSLIDRGPHEQYF.

The CDR3 nucleotides are TGCGCCAGCAGCCAGGTTCCCGGACTAGGGAACACCGGGGAGCTGTTTTTT. Its translation: CASSQVPGLGNTGELFF. The V gene is TRBV4-1, the J gene TRBJ2-2, with 7 bases lining up with TRBD2. Germline values: CDR1 MGHRA, CDR2 YSYEKL. The CDR3 length is 17 residues. The J segment lost 1 base and the V segment lost 3 bases, leaving 8 bases of the junction unmatched.